One and the same sample provided the 11 T cell receptor beta chains below, sequenced in a study of identical twins. MiXCR was run by TCRdb on the 5' RACE reads, yielding one entry per CDR3 protein. The repertoire includes 230,000 or so distinct CDR3 sequences, about 8.5% of them detected once, and approximately 3% sits in the top ten. Separately, the same data were catalogued under a study of yellow fever vaccine responses in identical twins.

The sequenced sample was CD8+ T cells sorted from blood. The receptors were gathered from a woman in her late teens or twenties in good health.

This clonotype appeared a few times. The chain joins TRBV2 to TRBJ2-2; 7 positions match TRBD1. CDR3 length equals 15 residues. The germline gives CDR1 SNHLY, CDR2 FYNNEI. Trimming cost V 6 bases and J 5 bases; bases outside gene matches: 9. The CDR3 sequence is CASRVGTAGTGELFF. CDR3 in DNA: TGTGCCAGCAGGGTAGGGACAGCCGGAACCGGGGAGCTGTTTTTT.

The chain has TRBV7-8 and TRBJ1-5; TRBD1 aligns across 8 bases. This CDR3 spans 15 amino acids. In germline, CDR1 is SGHVS, CDR2 FQNEAQ. Losses at the gene ends were 5 bases for V and 4 bases for J; bases not matched to a gene: 7. The CDR3 DNA sequence: TGTGCCAGCAGCGATCGACAGGGGTGGAATCAGCCCCAGCATTTT. Amino acid sequence: CASSDRQGWNQPQHF.

The chain is built from TRBV20-1 and TRBJ2-3; tentatively, D is TRBD2 (6 bases). This CDR3 is 13 amino acids long. The V and J ends lost 1 base and 2 bases respectively, with 7 bases between them. Germline-derived CDR1 and CDR2 are DFQATT and SNEGSKA (reference sequence). The CDR3 sequence is CSARGDSTDTQYF. CDR3 DNA: TGCAGTGCTAGAGGGGACTCCACAGATACGCAGTATTTT.

This clonotype came up many times. V usage is TRBV5-1 and J usage is TRBJ2-7, with TRBD1 as a possible D gene (5 bases). The V and J ends lost 0 bases and 4 bases respectively, with 11 bases between them. Per the germline V gene, CDR1 is SGHRS and CDR2 is YFSETQ. The CDR3 has 14 amino acids. As DNA, the CDR3 is TGCGCCAGCAGCTTGGGACAGATCTTTTACGAGCAGTACTTC. Translation gives CASSLGQIFYEQYF.

V is TRBV5-5 and J is TRBJ1-5; 7 bases match TRBD1. CDR3 length equals 12 residues. Per the germline V gene, CDR1 is SGHKS and CDR2 is YYEKEE (reference sequence). Germline trimming cut 7 bases from V and 7 bases from J; bases unmatched to any gene: 5. CDR3 sequence (DNA): TGTGCCAGCCATACAGGGGACCAGCCCCAGCATTTT. Encoded protein: CASHTGDQPQHF.

This clonotype was picked up a small number of times. V and J are TRBV7-2 and TRBJ2-1, with D uncertain. Per the germline V gene, CDR1 is SGHTA and CDR2 is FQGNSA. V was cut by 5 bases and J by 4 bases, with 15 bases left in between. CDR3 length: 15 residues. The CDR3 spells CASSPDSGPYNEQFF. The CDR3 DNA sequence: TGTGCCAGCAGCCCCGACTCTGGTCCATACAATGAGCAGTTCTTC.

The CDR3 DNA reads as TGTGCCAGCAGCTCTGGGGTCTCTGGGGCCAACGTCCTGACTTTC. Translation: CASSSGVSGANVLTF. J is TRBJ2-6 and V is TRBV13, with D uncertain. This CDR3 comprises 15 residues. Germline V gene lookup returns CDR1 PRHDT and CDR2 FYEKMQ (reference sequence). V lost 4 bases and J 0 bases, leaving 7 bases between the germline ends.

In its sample, this clonotype was seen a few times. Written as DNA, the CDR3 is TGCAGTGCTAGAGCAATCGGGAATGAGCAGTTCTTC. Translation: CSARAIGNEQFF. The V gene is TRBV20-1, the J gene TRBJ2-1, with no clear D. Trimming took 1 base from V and 7 from J, leaving 8 bases between them. The CDR3 runs 12 residues. The germline gives CDR1 DFQATT, CDR2 SNEGSKA (reference sequence).

As concerns this clonotype: The CDR3 does not end in the conserved phenylalanine or tryptophan, so this is likely a read error. The V call is TRBV7-6, the J call TRBJ2-1; perhaps D is TRBD1 or TRBD2 (5 bases each). Germline V gives CDR1 SGHVS, CDR2 FNYEAQ. This CDR3 is built from 15 residues. The V end lost 5 bases, the J end lost 4 bases, and 15 bases lay between the germline ends. Here the CDR3 DNA reads TGTGCCAGCAGCCGCGCGAGGGGCCGATACAATGAGCAGTTCATC. Translating gives CASSRARGRYNEQFI.

The chain carries TRBV5-6 and TRBJ2-7; perhaps TRBD2 as D (5 bases). Trimming stripped 1 base from V and 4 bases from J, with 12 bases between. The CDR3 contains 14 residues. Per germline, CDR1 SGHDT and CDR2 YYEEEE. CDR3 nucleotides: TGTGCCAGCAGCTTGTCGGGGATTAAGTACGAGCAGTACTTC. Translation: CASSLSGIKYEQYF.

This chain uses TRBV6-2 or TRBV6-3 with TRBJ2-5; 14 positions agree with TRBD2. V was clipped by 2 bases and J by 4 bases; unmatched bases: 6. Germline loops: CDR1 MNHEY, CDR2 SVGEGT. There are 17 residues in the CDR3. The CDR3 reads CASSYGRLAGGSETQYF. CDR3 coding DNA: TGTGCCAGCAGTTACGGGAGACTAGCGGGAGGGTCAGAGACCCAGTACTTC.